This T cell receptor (beta chain) appears in the sequencing data of a study of cytotoxic CD8 clonotypes in ibrutinib-treated CLL. Notes on the study in general: Having risen at ibrutinib response, clonality had fallen back toward baseline by progression. The study sampled sustained-remission and progressing patients at different times. Among the clonotypes, public ones were uncommon and contracted or held stable on treatment.

Data came from immunoSEQ multiplex PCR; TCRdb stores just in-frame clones and leaves some out. The sample carries some 150,000 clones, 70% to 80% recorded once. Germline CDR1 reads MNHEY; CDR2 reads SMNVEV (reference sequence). V lost 4 bases and J 3 bases, leaving 15 bases between the germline ends. The CDR3 has 16 residues. Points on this clone: Its antigen remains unknown.

Sequenced here: PBMCs, sampled after 12 months of ibrutinib treatment. This sequence joins TRBV27 and TRBJ2-2; tentative D call: TRBD1 (5 bases). The receptor comes from a human donor with chronic lymphocytic leukemia. The CDR3 is CASSSPGPLHTGELFF. CDR3 nucleotide sequence: TGTGCCAGCAGTTCTCCAGGGCCTCTGCACACCGGGGAGCTGTTTTTT.